These 24 T cell receptor beta chains originate from one sample sequenced in a study of T cell changes during pregnancy in multiple sclerosis. Measured with immunoSEQ multiplex PCR; TCRdb has only the in-frame clones, and not every one. Of approximately 35,000 clones listed, approximately 91% are singletons. The source material was CD4+ T cells from peripheral blood mononuclear cells, sampled in the third trimester of pregnancy. The source of these receptors is a female donor in good health, enrolled as a control in a pregnancy study.

This chain connects TRBV28 to TRBJ2-2, with 10 nucleotides matching TRBD2. J lost 1 base, V lost 5 bases, and 7 bases had no gene match. Per germline, CDR1 MDHEN and CDR2 SYDVKM. The CDR3 totals 17 residues. CDR3 sequence (DNA): TGTGCCAGCAGTCTCTCCGGACTAGCGGAGAACACCGGGGAGCTGTTTTTT. This codes for CASSLSGLAENTGELFF. Drawing the rest from reference TRBV28 and TRBJ2-2, the complete variable domain is DVKVTQSSRYLVKRTGEKVFLECVQDMDHENMFWYRQDPGLGLRLIYFSYDVKMKEKGDIPEGYSVSREKKERFSLILESASTNQTSMYLCASSLSGLAENTGELFFGEGSRLTVL.

The chain uses TRBV4-2 and TRBJ2-1, with TRBD1 matching over 10 bases. Germline CDR1 LGHNA, CDR2 YNFKEQ. The CDR3 has 20 residues. Unmatched junction bases numbered 17, after V lost 6 bases and J lost 0 bases. The CDR3 protein is CASSPRTGGGQPRSYNEQFF. DNA for the CDR3: TGTGCCAGCAGTCCCCGGACAGGGGGTGGACAACCCCGCTCCTACAATGAGCAGTTCTTC.

The V call is TRBV6-1, the J call TRBJ2-7, with D perhaps matching TRBD2 (7 bases). CDR3 length: 12 amino acids. The V and J ends lost 7 bases and 7 bases respectively, with 14 bases between them. Germline CDR1 is MNHNS and CDR2 is SASEGT. CDR3 loop: CASMGGPWEQYF. CDR3 DNA sequence: TGTGCCAGCATGGGGGGGCCCTGGGAGCAGTACTTC.

The chain's CDR3 is CASRRDRGNYGYTF. In DNA, the CDR3 is TGTGCCAGCAGGCGGGACAGGGGAAACTATGGCTACACCTTC. This chain connects TRBV28 to TRBJ1-2; TRBD1 matches 10 bases. V lost 6 bases, J lost 2 bases, and 3 bases stayed unmatched. The V gene's germline CDR1 is MDHEN and CDR2 SYDVKM. The CDR3 extends over 14 amino acids.

The chain links TRBV11-2 to TRBJ2-1; D is possibly TRBD1 (6 bases). From germline, CDR1 is SGHAT and CDR2 FQNNGV. Trimming took 1 base from V and 7 from J, leaving 11 bases between them. The CDR3 extends over 14 amino acids. The CDR3 region has the DNA TGTGCCAGCAGCTTAGCAGGGGTCCAGAATGAGCAGTTCTTC. Translated: CASSLAGVQNEQFF.

This clone was recorded only once. The chain recombines TRBV5-1 with TRBJ2-3; D might be TRBD2 (6 bases). This CDR3 has 16 amino acids. Deletions cut 4 bases from V and 1 base from J, with 16 bases between. Germline V gene data show CDR1 as SGHRS and CDR2 as YFSETQ. The CDR3 loop reads CASSRNGGLGTDTQYF. The CDR3, as DNA: TGCGCCAGCAGCAGAAACGGGGGTTTGGGCACAGATACGCAGTATTTT. Based on the CDR3 plus reference TRBV5-1 and TRBJ2-3, the full variable domain is KAGVTQTPRYLIKTRGQQVTLSCSPISGHRSVSWYQQTPGQGLQFLFEYFSETQRNKGNFPGRFSGRQFSNSRSEMNVSTLELGDSALYLCASSRNGGLGTDTQYFGPGTRLTVL.

The gene calls are TRBV7-9 and TRBJ1-3; no clear D. V dropped 5 bases and J dropped 4 bases, with 9 bases sitting between them. The germline CDR1 and CDR2 sequences are SEHNR and FQNEAQ (reference sequence). The CDR3 is 13 amino acids. In DNA, the CDR3 is TGTGCCAGCAGCCCTTTTTTGGGAAACACCATATATTTT. It specifies CASSPFLGNTIYF.

This chain joins TRBV5-5 and TRBJ1-2, with unresolved D. Looked up from germline, CDR1 is SGHKS and CDR2 is YYEKEE (reference sequence). V was shortened by 5 bases and J by 2 bases, with 13 bases between the two germline ends. The CDR3 sequence is 14 residues long. The CDR3 nucleotides read TGTGCCAGCAGTTTAACGACCGGGAACTATGGCTACACCTTC. Translating gives CASSLTTGNYGYTF.

J is TRBJ2-1 and V is TRBV5-6, with a possible D match to TRBD1 (6 bases). The CDR3 consists of 13 residues. V shed 4 bases and J shed 12 bases, with 17 bases lying between them. Germline lookup yields CDR1 SGHDT and CDR2 YYEEEE. In nucleotides, the CDR3 is TGTGCCAGCAGCCAACAGGGACCGCTCGGGCAGTTCTTC. Its translation: CASSQQGPLGQFF.

In nucleotides, the CDR3 is TGTGCCAGCAGTTCGTTAGCGGGAGCTGAGCAGTTCTTC. It specifies CASSSLAGAEQFF. J is TRBJ2-1 and V is TRBV7-2; 9 bases match TRBD2. Trimming took 6 bases from V and 9 from J; bases not matched to a gene: 6. Germline V gene lookup returns CDR1 SGHTA and CDR2 FQGNSA. This CDR3 is 13 amino acids long.

The chain recombines TRBV18 with TRBJ1-1; 11 bases line up with TRBD1. The CDR3 length is 15 residues. CDR1 and CDR2 (germline): KGHSH, LQKENI. Trimming took 3 bases from V and 6 from J; bases not matched to a gene: 6. In nucleotides, the CDR3 is TGTGCCAGCTCACCCGGACAGGGGGCGTTATCTGAAGCTTTCTTT. This translates into CASSPGQGALSEAFF.

This chain uses TRBV18 with TRBJ1-3; 7 bases line up with TRBD1. The V gene's germline CDR1 is KGHSH and CDR2 LQKENI. The CDR3 has 19 amino acids. The V gene end was trimmed by 3 bases and the J gene end by 1 base; junction bases not matched to a gene: 15. CDR3 in amino acids: CASSPAGQHIIGSGNTIYF. In nucleotides, the CDR3 is TGTGCCAGCTCACCTGCGGGACAGCATATAATTGGATCTGGAAACACCATATATTTT.

This chain links TRBV28 with TRBJ1-5; D may be TRBD1 (6 bases). V lost 4 bases, J lost 3 bases, and 13 bases lay in between. Germline loops: CDR1 MDHEN, CDR2 SYDVKM. The CDR3 totals 15 residues. The CDR3 loop is CASSSQGKANQPQHF. CDR3 in DNA: TGTGCCAGCAGTTCCCAGGGGAAGGCCAATCAGCCCCAGCATTTT.

V gene TRBV10-3 combines with J gene TRBJ1-2, with 9 nucleotides matching TRBD1. Germline CDR1 ENHRY, CDR2 SYGVKD. The CDR3 is 13 residues long. V lost 3 bases to trimming and J lost 8 bases; unmatched junction nucleotides: 4. The CDR3 DNA is TGTGCCATCAGTGAAACGACAGGGGGAGGCTACACCTTC. It codes for CAISETTGGGYTF.

This clone was counted between two and nine times. V and J are TRBV18 and TRBJ1-1; 10 positions match TRBD1. Germline-derived CDR1 and CDR2 are KGHSH and LQKENI. The trim removed 6 bases at V and 4 bases at J, leaving 8 bases unmatched. The CDR3 has 15 residues. The chain's CDR3 is CASSPGQGGSTEAFF. In DNA, the CDR3 is TGTGCCAGCTCTCCCGGACAGGGGGGAAGCACTGAAGCTTTCTTT.

CDR3 nucleotide sequence: TGCGCCAGCAGCCAAGATGGGCGGGGGGATCAGCCCCAGCATTTT. Encoded protein: CASSQDGRGDQPQHF. The chain links TRBV4-3 to TRBJ1-5; a possible D gene is TRBD1 (5 bases). Trimming removed 0 bases from V and 5 bases from J, with 11 bases in between. This CDR3 comprises 15 residues. In germline, CDR1 is LGHNA, CDR2 YSLEER.

This chain uses TRBV28 with TRBJ1-1; 7 nucleotides line up with TRBD1. The CDR3 contains 16 residues. Germline assignment: CDR1 MDHEN and CDR2 SYDVKM. V gave up 7 bases and J gave up 2 bases; unmatched junction bases: 13. CDR3 amino acids: CASIPWGQWLNTEAFF. For the CDR3, the DNA is TGTGCCAGCATCCCGTGGGGACAGTGGTTAAACACTGAAGCTTTCTTT.

V usage is TRBV6-6 and J usage is TRBJ2-7; 8 bases align to TRBD1. The CDR3 consists of 13 residues. The J segment lost 7 bases and the V segment lost 7 bases, leaving 9 bases of the junction unmatched. CDR1 MNHNY and CDR2 SVGAGI come from the germline V gene (reference sequence). CDR3 nucleotide sequence: TGTGCCAGCATAGCAGGGGGCGGAAGAGAGCAGTACTTC. Its protein is CASIAGGGREQYF.

The chain links TRBV7-8 to TRBJ2-5; a possible D gene is TRBD2 (6 bases). Trimming stripped 6 bases from V and 1 base from J, with 9 bases between. The V gene's germline CDR1 is SGHVS and CDR2 FQNEAQ. CDR3 length equals 13 residues. The CDR3 coding sequence is TGTGCCAGCAGAACGGGGGTCCAAGAGACCCAGTACTTC. Protein product: CASRTGVQETQYF.

CDR3 nucleotides: TGTGCCAGCAGCACCGACGGGGGTCTCCAGCATTTT. Amino acid sequence: CASSTDGGLQHF. The chain combines TRBV6-5 with TRBJ1-5; D is possibly TRBD1 (5 bases). Trimming removed 6 bases from V and 12 bases from J, with 15 bases in between. The CDR3 sequence is 12 residues long. Germline CDR1 MNHEY, CDR2 SVGAGI.

This rearrangement joins TRBV7-2 to TRBJ1-6; D ambiguous. V was shortened by 5 bases and J by 5 bases, with 16 bases between the two germline ends. The CDR3 extends over 16 amino acids. Per the germline V gene, CDR1 is SGHTA and CDR2 is FQGNSA. The CDR3 loop is CASSPAGRANNSPLHF. The CDR3, as DNA: TGTGCCAGCAGCCCAGCTGGGAGAGCAAATAATTCACCCCTCCACTTT.

This chain links TRBV2 with TRBJ2-2; 12 bases map to TRBD2. Germline values: CDR1 SNHLY, CDR2 FYNNEI. V lost 2 bases and J lost 5; bases outside the gene matches: 12. The CDR3 has 19 residues. The DNA of the CDR3 is TGTGCCAGCAGTGAACCCTCAGGGGGGCTAGCGGGGGGGACCGGGGAGCTGTTTTTT. It specifies CASSEPSGGLAGGTGELFF.

The chain joins TRBV4-1 to TRBJ2-5; the match to TRBD2 covers 10 bases. The J call may be incorrect, as the DNA end agrees better with TRBJ2-7. CDR1 MGHRA and CDR2 YSYEKL come from the germline V gene. The CDR3 is 16 amino acids. The CDR3 is CASSQATGTSVYEQYF. Written as DNA, the CDR3 is TGCGCCAGCAGCCAAGCGACTGGGACTAGCGTTTACGAGCAGTACTTC.

V usage is TRBV19 and J usage is TRBJ1-1; 7 bases match TRBD1. CDR1 and CDR2 from the germline V gene are LNHDA and SQIVND (reference sequence). The CDR3 spans 13 residues. With V trimmed by 5 bases and J by 4 bases, 4 bases remained unmatched. CDR3 sequence reads: CASSSGGGTEAFF. For the CDR3, the DNA is TGTGCCAGTAGTTCAGGGGGAGGCACTGAAGCTTTCTTT.